This T cell receptor beta chain was identified in a study of beta chain features in type 1 diabetes. Every isolated RNA sample was fully reverse transcribed, so sequencing captured expressed TCRB transcripts. Assay used: immunoSEQ multiplex PCR; TCRdb lists only in-frame clones, some missing. The repertoire has roughly 240,000 clones, about 63% of them found once; the top ten carry approximately 0.053%. Naive, central memory, regulatory and stem cell-like memory cells within the CD4+ compartment were sorted using CD45RO/CCR7/CD25/CD127/CD95/CD27. Germline values: CDR1 LNHDA, CDR2 SQIVND (reference sequence). This CDR3 spans 15 amino acids. Trimming took 4 bases from V and 4 from J; bases not matched to a gene: 6.

Sequencing was performed on naive CD4+ T cells from blood. The TCR sequence derives from a man aged 25 to 40 in good health. This chain links TRBV19 with TRBJ2-5; 10 nucleotides agree with TRBD1. CDR3 region: CASSTGTGVRETQYF. The DNA of the CDR3 is TGTGCCAGTAGTACGGGGACAGGGGTTCGAGAGACCCAGTACTTC.